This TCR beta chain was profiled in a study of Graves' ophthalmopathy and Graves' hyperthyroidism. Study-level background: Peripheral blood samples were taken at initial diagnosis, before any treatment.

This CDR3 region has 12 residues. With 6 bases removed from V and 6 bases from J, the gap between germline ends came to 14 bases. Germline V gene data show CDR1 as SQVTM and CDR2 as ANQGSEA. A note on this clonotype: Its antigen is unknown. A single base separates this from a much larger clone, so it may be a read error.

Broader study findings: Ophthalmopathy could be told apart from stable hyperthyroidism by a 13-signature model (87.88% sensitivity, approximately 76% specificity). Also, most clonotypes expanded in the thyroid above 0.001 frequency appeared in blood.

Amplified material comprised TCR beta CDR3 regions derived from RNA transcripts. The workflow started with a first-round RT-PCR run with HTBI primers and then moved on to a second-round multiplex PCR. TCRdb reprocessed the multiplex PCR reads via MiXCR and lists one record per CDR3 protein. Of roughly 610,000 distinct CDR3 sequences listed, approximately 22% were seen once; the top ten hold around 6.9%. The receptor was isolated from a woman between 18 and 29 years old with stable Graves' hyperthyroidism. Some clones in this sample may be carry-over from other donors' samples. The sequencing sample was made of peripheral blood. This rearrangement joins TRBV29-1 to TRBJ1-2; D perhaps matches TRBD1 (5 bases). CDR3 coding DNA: TGCAGCGTCGCAGGGTGCGCGAATGGCTACACCTTC. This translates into CSVAGCANGYTF.